The entry below gives a single TCR beta chain sequence along with its context. Its specificity is not known. These data originate in a study of T cell repertoires in cytomegalovirus infection. On the study more broadly: Public signatures in TCR beta pointed to CMV infection and matching HLA type.

TCRdb redid the calling of the reads with MiXCR, one entry per CDR3 protein. The sample consists of 450,000 to 650,000 distinct CDR3 sequences, about 39% of them appearing once. Notes on the study in general: Cumulative public TCR beta family frequency identified carriers of CMV plus the relevant HLA.

Unmatched junction bases numbered 4, after V lost 6 bases and J lost 0 bases. Germline CDR1 reads SNHLY; CDR2 reads FYNNEI. This CDR3 has 16 residues. The sequence was obtained from a human donor in good health (CMV status not recorded). Some clones in this sample may be carry-over from other donors' samples. The sample in question was cultured PBMCs, obtained from culture after CMV antigen stimulation. The chain joins TRBV2 to TRBJ1-6; 8 bases line up with TRBD1. The CDR3 region is CASRDRVASYNSPLHF. DNA of the CDR3: TGTGCCAGCAGGGACAGGGTTGCCTCCTATAATTCACCCCTCCACTTT.